The rows below give T cell receptor beta chains drawn from one sample of a study of control samples from healthy donors and cancer patients. TCRdb keeps only in-frame clones here, not all; method: immunoSEQ multiplex PCR. Here the sample spans tens of thousands of clones, about 92% being singletons. Sequenced input: PBMCs. The receptors here all came from a man aged 35 to 55 with colorectal cancer. The CDR3 runs from the conserved cysteine through the conserved F or W. The D gene is left open where the match is weak. Clone size is shown for a subset of rows, as once, few, many or a class of expanded clone.

TRBJ2-5,13,TRBV5-6,.,.,TGTGCCAGCACCCAGGGACTTCGAGAGACCCAGTACTTC,CASTQGLRETQYF
TRBJ1-1,14,TRBV6-1,.,.,TGTGCCAGCAGTGAAACACGACAGAACACTGAAGCTTTCTTT,CASSETRQNTEAFF
TRBJ1-6,16,TRBV28,.,.,TGTGCCAGCAGTTTAGGTCCCGTAGGACAGAATTCACCCCTCCACTTT,CASSLGPVGQNSPLHF
TRBJ2-3,15,TRBV15,once,TRBD1,TGTGCCACCAGCTCACGGACAGGGGGCAAAGATACGCAGTATTTT,CATSSRTGGKDTQYF
TRBJ2-1,14,TRBV25-1,.,TRBD2,TGTGCCAGCAGTGAGCGTGCGGGGGACAATGAGCAGTTCTTC,CASSERAGDNEQFF
TRBJ2-7,15,TRBV4-1,.,TRBD2,TGCGCCAGCAGCCAGAGACTAGCGGGAGTCTACGAGCAGTACTTC,CASSQRLAGVYEQYF
TRBJ2-1,13,TRBV25-1,.,TRBD1,TGTGCCAGCAGTGATCAGGGGGCGGGGGAGCAGTTCTTC,CASSDQGAGEQFF
TRBJ1-5,14,TRBV30,.,.,TGTGCCTGGAGTGTACTGGAGGATACCCAGCCCCAGCATTTT,CAWSVLEDTQPQHF
TRBJ1-1,12,TRBV7-9,.,.,TGTGCCAGCAGCCCGGGGGACCCTGAAGCTTTCTTT,CASSPGDPEAFF
TRBJ1-6,14,TRBV7-2,few,TRBD1,TGTGCCAGCACCTTACAGGGGGCAGGTTCACCCCTCCACTTT,CASTLQGAGSPLHF
TRBJ2-1,16,TRBV19,.,.,TGTGCCAGTAGTATTAAAGGCCGATTAACCTACAATGAGCAGTTCTTC,CASSIKGRLTYNEQFF
TRBJ2-2,14,TRBV27,.,.,TGTGCCAGCAGTCCAGGACCGTTTACCGGGGAGCTGTTTTTT,CASSPGPFTGELFF
TRBJ2-3,16,TRBV9,.,.,TGTGCCAGCAGCCCCACCGGGGCAGGGGAGGGGGATACGCAGTATTTT,CASSPTGAGEGDTQYF
TRBJ2-3,12,TRBV27,.,.,TGTGCCAGCAGTGCCCGGCTGGATACGCAGTATTTT,CASSARLDTQYF